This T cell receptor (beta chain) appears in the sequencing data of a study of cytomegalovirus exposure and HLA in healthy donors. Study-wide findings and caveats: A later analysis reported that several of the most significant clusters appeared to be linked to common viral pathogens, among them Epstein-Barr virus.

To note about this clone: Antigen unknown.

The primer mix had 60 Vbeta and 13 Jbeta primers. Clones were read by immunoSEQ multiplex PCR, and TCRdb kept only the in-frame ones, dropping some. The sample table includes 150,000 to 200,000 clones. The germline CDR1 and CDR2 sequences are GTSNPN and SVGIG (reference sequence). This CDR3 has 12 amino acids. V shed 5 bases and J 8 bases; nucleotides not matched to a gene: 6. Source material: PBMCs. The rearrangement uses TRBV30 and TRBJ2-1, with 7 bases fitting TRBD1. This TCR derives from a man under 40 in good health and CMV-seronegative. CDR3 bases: TGTGCCTGGGACAGGGTGGGAGATGAGCAGTTCTTC. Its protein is CAWDRVGDEQFF. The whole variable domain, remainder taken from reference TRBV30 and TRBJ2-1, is SQTIHQWPATLVQPVGSPLSLECTVEGTSNPNLYWYRQAAGRGLQLLFYSVGIGQISSEVPQNLSASRPQDRQFILSSKKLLLSDSGFYLCAWDRVGDEQFFGPGTRLTVL.